Shown below are 10 T cell receptor beta chains from a single sample sequenced in a study of blood T cell repertoires in COVID-19. Clones were read by immunoSEQ multiplex PCR, and TCRdb kept only the in-frame ones, dropping some. The top ten hold roughly 5.4% of the sample, which has over 75,000 clones, approximately 89% seen once. Sequencing was carried out using peripheral blood. The receptors come from an elderly woman with active COVID-19.

This clone was seen just once. V gene TRBV12-1 combines with J gene TRBJ2-7; TRBD2, as called in the table, went unchecked against the DNA. TRBV12-1 constitutes a pseudogene. CDR3 length equals 15 residues. CDR3 sequence: CASSRFPTSFHEQYF. The CDR3 nucleotides are TGTGCCAGCAGCCGCTTCCCAACTTCCTTCCACGAGCAGTACTTC.

The chain combines TRBV28 with TRBJ2-5, with D perhaps TRBD1 (5 bases). Looked up from germline, CDR1 is MDHEN and CDR2 is SYDVKM. Deletions cut 3 bases from V and 5 bases from J, with 13 bases between. The CDR3 runs 14 residues. The DNA of the CDR3 is TGTGCCAGCAGTTTCCCAGGCAGGGTCGAGACCCAGTACTTC. This translates into CASSFPGRVETQYF.

The V call is TRBV28, the J call TRBJ1-2; D gene uncertain. The CDR3 extends over 13 amino acids. Per the germline V gene, CDR1 is MDHEN and CDR2 is SYDVKM. The ends were cut back, 3 bases at V and 2 bases at J, with 7 bases in the middle. CDR3 in DNA: TGTGCCAGCAGTTTGGCCGTGAACTATGGCTACACCTTC. As protein: CASSLAVNYGYTF.

The genes are TRBV12-5 and TRBJ2-1, with TRBD1 identical over 10 bases. The CDR3 sequence is 18 residues long. The germline CDR1 and CDR2 sequences are LGHNT and FRNRAP. The V and J ends lost 4 bases and 3 bases, in that order; junction bases with no gene match: 12. Here the CDR3 DNA reads TGTGCTAGTGGTTCCTACCCTCCCCGGGACAGGGGCTACAATGAGCAGTTCTTC. Translated, it gives CASGSYPPRDRGYNEQFF.

This chain links TRBV11-2 with TRBJ2-5, with 10 bases matching TRBD2. The CDR3 length is 15 residues. The germline V gene has CDR1 SGHAT and CDR2 FQNNGV. Germline trimming cut 2 bases from V and 4 bases from J; bases unmatched to any gene: 4. In nucleotides, the CDR3 is TGTGCCAGCAGCTTAATGGTAGCGGGAGGAGAGACCCAGTACTTC. Translating gives CASSLMVAGGETQYF.

The chain carries TRBV5-1 and TRBJ2-2; 14 bases match TRBD2. J was trimmed by 4 bases and V by 4 bases; bases with no gene match: 6. CDR3 length: 17 amino acids. The germline V gene has CDR1 SGHRS and CDR2 YFSETQ. The CDR3 loop reads CASSRLAGGPGTGELFF. Here the CDR3 DNA reads TGCGCCAGCAGCCGACTAGCGGGAGGGCCTGGCACCGGGGAGCTGTTTTTT.

The chain links TRBV6-5 to TRBJ2-1; no definite D call. Looked up from germline, CDR1 is MNHEY and CDR2 is SVGAGI. The CDR3 runs 13 residues. V lost 8 bases, J lost 8 bases, and 16 bases lay in between. In nucleotides, the CDR3 is TGTGCCAGCGCCACTCCGCTTGGAGATGAGCAGTTCTTC. This encodes CASATPLGDEQFF.

This clone was detected once. The chain links TRBV5-4 to TRBJ2-5; 9 positions match TRBD2. This CDR3 is 15 amino acids long. V lost 4 bases and J lost 1; bases outside the gene matches: 5. CDR1 is SGHNT, CDR2 YYREEE, per germline (reference sequence). DNA of the CDR3: TGTGCCAGCAGCCCTGCGGGAGGGCTCCAAGAGACCCAGTACTTC. It codes for CASSPAGGLQETQYF.

CDR3 in amino acids: CASSPRHDSGNTIYF. In DNA, the CDR3 is TGTGCCAGCAGCCCAAGACACGACTCTGGAAACACCATATATTTT. The gene calls are TRBV9 and TRBJ1-3; D is unresolved. V was cut by 4 bases and J by 0 bases, with 11 bases left in between. Germline loops: CDR1 SGDLS, CDR2 YYNGEE. This CDR3 has 15 amino acids.

V usage is TRBV5-6 and J usage is TRBJ1-2; TRBD1 is a possible D gene (5 bases). V was cut by 3 bases and J by 2 bases, with 11 bases left in between. Germline loops: CDR1 SGHDT, CDR2 YYEEEE. CDR3 length: 14 residues. The CDR3 region is CASSWGELNYGYTF. In nucleotides, the CDR3 is TGTGCCAGCAGCTGGGGGGAGTTAAACTATGGCTACACCTTC.